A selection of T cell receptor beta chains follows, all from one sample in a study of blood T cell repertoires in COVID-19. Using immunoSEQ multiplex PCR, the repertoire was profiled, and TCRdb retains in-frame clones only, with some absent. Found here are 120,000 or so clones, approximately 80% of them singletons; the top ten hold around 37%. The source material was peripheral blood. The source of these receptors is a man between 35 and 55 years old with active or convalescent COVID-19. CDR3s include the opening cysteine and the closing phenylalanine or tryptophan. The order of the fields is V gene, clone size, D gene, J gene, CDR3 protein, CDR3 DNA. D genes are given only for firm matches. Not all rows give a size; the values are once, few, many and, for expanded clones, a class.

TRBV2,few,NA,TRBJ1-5,CASSAEGDVQPQHF,TGTGCCAGCAGTGCTGAGGGAGACGTGCAGCCCCAGCATTTT
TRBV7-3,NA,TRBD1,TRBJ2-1,CASSSTGGIDNEQFF,TGTGCCAGCAGCTCTACAGGGGGTATCGACAATGAGCAGTTCTTC
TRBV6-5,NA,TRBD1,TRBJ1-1,CASSYRGPSEAFF,TGTGCCAGCAGTTACAGGGGGCCTTCTGAAGCTTTCTTT
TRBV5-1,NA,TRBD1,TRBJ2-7,CASSLTGAGEQYF,TGCGCCAGCAGCCTGACAGGGGCAGGCGAGCAGTACTTC
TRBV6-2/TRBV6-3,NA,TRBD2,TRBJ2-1,CASSFGLAGVNEQFF,TGTGCCAGCAGTTTTGGACTAGCGGGAGTAAATGAGCAGTTCTTC
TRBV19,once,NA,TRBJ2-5,CASSIDRGETQYF,TGTGCCAGTAGTATCGATAGGGGAGAGACCCAGTACTTC
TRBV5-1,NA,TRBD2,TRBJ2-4,CASSYKPNSGSDKNIQYF,TGCGCCAGCAGCTATAAACCTAATAGCGGGAGCGACAAAAACATTCAGTACTTC
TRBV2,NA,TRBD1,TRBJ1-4,CASSYRGRPNEKLFF,TGTGCCAGCAGTTACAGGGGGCGACCTAATGAAAAACTGTTTTTT
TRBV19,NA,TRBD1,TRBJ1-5,CASSQGLGQPQHF,TGTGCCAGTTCACAGGGGCTAGGGCAGCCCCAGCATTTT
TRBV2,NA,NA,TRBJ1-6,CASRIQGTPNSPLHF,TGTGCCAGCAGAATTCAGGGGACGCCAAATTCACCCCTCCACTTT
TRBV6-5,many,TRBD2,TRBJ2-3,CATGTSGGGQYF,TGTGCCACCGGGACTAGCGGGGGCGGGCAGTATTTT
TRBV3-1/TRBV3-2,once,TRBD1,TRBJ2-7,CASSQGPQTGGSEQYF,TGTGCCAGCAGCCAAGGCCCCCAGACAGGGGGGAGCGAGCAGTACTTC
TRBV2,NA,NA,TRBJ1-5,CASTGGNNQPQHF,TGTGCCAGCACGGGCGGGAATAATCAGCCCCAGCATTTT
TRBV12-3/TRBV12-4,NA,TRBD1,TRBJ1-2,CASSSTGWEGYTF,TGTGCCAGCAGTTCGACAGGGTGGGAGGGCTACACCTTC
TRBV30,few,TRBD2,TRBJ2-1,CAWSVGSASGRNNEQFF,TGTGCCTGGAGTGTAGGTTCGGCTAGCGGGAGAAACAATGAGCAGTTCTTC
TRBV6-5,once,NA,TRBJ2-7,CASRRDPHGLEQYF,TGTGCCAGCAGGCGGGACCCCCATGGCCTCGAGCAGTACTTC
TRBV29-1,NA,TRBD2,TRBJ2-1,CSVEGGSDEQFF,TGCAGCGTTGAGGGCGGGAGTGATGAGCAGTTCTTC
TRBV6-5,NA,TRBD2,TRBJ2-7,CASSPMAGGYEQYF,TGTGCCAGCAGTCCCATGGCGGGAGGCTACGAGCAGTACTTC
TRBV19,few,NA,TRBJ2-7,CASSISSARDEQYF,TGTGCCAGTAGTATCTCGTCAGCCCGGGACGAGCAGTACTTC
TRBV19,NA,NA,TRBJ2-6,CASSLFQGSGANVLTF,TGTGCCAGTAGTTTATTCCAGGGGTCTGGGGCCAACGTCCTGACTTTC
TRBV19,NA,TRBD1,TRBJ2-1,CAVDRGVGVDEQFF,TGTGCCGTTGACAGGGGTGTTGGGGTCGATGAGCAGTTCTTC
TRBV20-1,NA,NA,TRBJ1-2,CSGIDRGYTF,TGCAGTGGGATCGACAGGGGCTACACCTTC
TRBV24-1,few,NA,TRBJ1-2,CATSETTGPYGYTF,TGTGCCACCAGTGAGACGACAGGACCCTATGGCTACACCTTC
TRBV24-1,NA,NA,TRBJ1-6,CAPLRRDGNSPLHF,TGTGCCCCTCTGCGGCGGGACGGCAATTCACCCCTCCACTTT
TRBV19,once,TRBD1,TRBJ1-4,CASSDRGGDEKLFF,TGTGCCAGTAGTGACAGGGGAGGAGATGAAAAACTGTTTTTT